The rows below give T cell receptor beta chains drawn from one sample of a study of radiotherapy plus CTLA-4 blockade in lung cancer. The data were produced by immunoSEQ multiplex PCR, yet TCRdb's version contains in-frame clones alone and is incomplete. The table shows about 72,000 clones, with around 80% occurring only once. The sequencing used peripheral blood, collected from a patient treated with radiotherapy plus ipilimumab. The receptor source for this set is a human donor with non-small cell lung cancer who had a complete response to radiotherapy plus ipilimumab. CDR3s include the opening cysteine and the closing phenylalanine or tryptophan. The D gene is left open where the match is weak. Size is stated for part of the rows, as once, few or many counts, or as a class when the clone is expanded.

CDR3aa: CASSQSGQGDQPQHF; CDR3nt: TGTGCCAGCAGCCAATCGGGACAGGGGGATCAGCCCCAGCATTTT; v_gene: TRBV16; abundance: few; d_gene: TRBD1; j_gene: TRBJ1-5
CDR3aa: CASSARLAGKLKNEQFF; CDR3nt: TGTGCCAGTAGTGCCAGACTAGCGGGTAAGCTTAAGAATGAGCAGTTCTTC; v_gene: TRBV19; abundance: medium-sized; d_gene: TRBD2; j_gene: TRBJ2-1
CDR3aa: CASRPSGRSSPFF; CDR3nt: TGTGCCAGTAGACCTAGCGGGAGGTCATCGCCGTTCTTC; v_gene: TRBV19; abundance: .; d_gene: TRBD2; j_gene: TRBJ2-1
CDR3aa: CAIGGQIYNEQFF; CDR3nt: TGTGCCATCGGGGGACAGATCTACAATGAGCAGTTCTTC; v_gene: TRBV10-3; abundance: .; d_gene: TRBD1; j_gene: TRBJ2-1
CDR3aa: CASSSETQYF; CDR3nt: TGTGCCAGCAGCTCGGAGACCCAGTACTTC; v_gene: TRBV11-3; abundance: .; d_gene: .; j_gene: TRBJ2-5
CDR3aa: CASSESGVNTEAFF; CDR3nt: TGTGCCAGCAGTGAATCTGGGGTGAACACTGAAGCTTTCTTT; v_gene: TRBV25-1; abundance: .; d_gene: .; j_gene: TRBJ1-1
CDR3aa: CAWSVQGAYGYTF; CDR3nt: TGTGCCTGGAGTGTACAGGGGGCCTATGGCTACACCTTC; v_gene: TRBV30; abundance: few; d_gene: TRBD1; j_gene: TRBJ1-2
CDR3aa: CASSKGSTYEQYF; CDR3nt: TGTGCCAGTAGTAAAGGCAGTACCTACGAGCAGTACTTC; v_gene: TRBV19; abundance: .; d_gene: .; j_gene: TRBJ2-7
CDR3aa: CASSEEKSSYNEQFF; CDR3nt: TGTGCCAGCAGTGAAGAAAAGAGCTCCTACAATGAGCAGTTCTTC; v_gene: TRBV5-4; abundance: .; d_gene: .; j_gene: TRBJ2-1
CDR3aa: CASSLRGTQYF; CDR3nt: TGTGCCAGCAGCCTGCGGGGGACCCAGTACTTC; v_gene: TRBV7-2; abundance: .; d_gene: .; j_gene: TRBJ2-5
CDR3aa: CASSPTDNEQFF; CDR3nt: TGTGCCAGCAGCCCCACGGACAATGAGCAGTTCTTC; v_gene: TRBV11-3; abundance: .; d_gene: .; j_gene: TRBJ2-1
CDR3aa: CASSSTRRKDAYEQYF; CDR3nt: TGTGCCAGCAGCTCGACAAGACGCAAGGACGCCTACGAGCAGTACTTC; v_gene: TRBV11-2; abundance: .; d_gene: .; j_gene: TRBJ2-7
CDR3aa: CATSRDPGRNTIYF; CDR3nt: TGTGCCACCAGCAGAGATCCCGGGAGAAACACCATATATTTT; v_gene: TRBV15; abundance: .; d_gene: .; j_gene: TRBJ1-3
CDR3aa: CASSLGDRQTQYF; CDR3nt: TGTGCCAGCAGCCTAGGGGACAGGCAGACCCAGTACTTC; v_gene: TRBV14; abundance: once; d_gene: TRBD1; j_gene: TRBJ2-5
CDR3aa: CASSLGQGAFEAFF; CDR3nt: TGTGCCAGCAGCTTGGGACAGGGGGCGTTTGAAGCTTTCTTT; v_gene: TRBV5-8; abundance: .; d_gene: TRBD1; j_gene: TRBJ1-1